One and the same sample provided the 30 T cell receptor beta chains below, sequenced in a study of blood T cell repertoires in COVID-19. TCRdb's table, derived via immunoSEQ multiplex PCR, lists solely in-frame clones and lacks some. The sample records 170,000 or so clones, approximately 84% being singletons. The sequencing sample was made of peripheral blood. The source of these receptors is a man younger than 35 with active or convalescent COVID-19.

The gene calls are TRBV6-6 and TRBJ2-3; 9 bases agree with TRBD1. Looked up from germline, CDR1 is MNHNY and CDR2 is SVGAGI (reference sequence). The CDR3 loop spans 16 amino acids. Unmatched junction bases numbered 6, after V lost 0 bases and J lost 5 bases. CDR3 sequence (DNA): TGTGCCAGCAGTTACTCGACCCCGGGACAGGGAGATACGCAGTATTTT. Encoded protein: CASSYSTPGQGDTQYF.

The chain employs TRBV19 and TRBJ2-5, with 12 bases matching TRBD2. The CDR3 is 16 amino acids. Germline lookup yields CDR1 LNHDA and CDR2 SQIVND (reference sequence). V trimming: 5 bases; J trimming: 5 bases; junction bases outside the gene matches: 9. The CDR3 DNA is TGTGCCAGTAGTCCTTCTAGCGGGGGGGCCGGGGAGACCCAGTACTTC. This sequence encodes CASSPSSGGAGETQYF.

The CDR3 DNA reads as TGTGCCAGCAGTCATGGACTAGCGGGAACAGATACGCAGTATTTT. It encodes CASSHGLAGTDTQYF. The rearrangement links TRBV11-3 to TRBJ2-3; 12 bases are shared with TRBD2. The V segment lost 6 bases and the J segment 3 bases; nucleotides outside the gene matches: 4. The germline CDR1 and CDR2 sequences are SGHNT and YENEEA. The CDR3 is 15 residues long.

The CDR3 loop reads CASSLCRNTEAFF. In DNA, the CDR3 is TGTGCCAGCAGCCTTTGTAGGAACACTGAAGCTTTCTTT. The J gene is TRBJ1-1, the V gene TRBV7-9; D call uncertain. CDR1 SEHNR and CDR2 FQNEAQ come from the germline V gene (reference sequence). The V end was cut by 5 bases, the J end by 1 base, with 8 bases between. The CDR3 is 13 residues long.

A single count supports this clone. Written as DNA, the CDR3 is TGTGCCATCAGTGCCCACCCAGGGGGCGAGGGTGGGAATGAGCAGTTCTTC. This codes for CAISAHPGGEGGNEQFF. J is TRBJ2-1 and V is TRBV10-3; 8 bases align to TRBD1. The CDR3 contains 17 residues. Germline V gene data show CDR1 as ENHRY and CDR2 as SYGVKD. The junction had 15 bases not matched to a gene; V was cut back by 4 bases and J by 7 bases.

CDR3 residues: CASSPGQATDSAFF. DNA of the CDR3: TGCGCCAGCAGCCCGGGACAGGCAACAGACTCAGCTTTCTTT. The J gene is TRBJ1-1, the V gene TRBV5-1; TRBD1 matches 8 bases. Germline CDR1 and CDR2: SGHRS and YFSETQ. This CDR3 region has 14 residues. Losses at the gene ends were 4 bases for V and 10 bases for J; bases not matched to a gene: 12.

The rearrangement links TRBV6-5 to TRBJ1-2, with no clear D. This CDR3 contains 14 residues. The V end lost 4 bases, the J end lost 4 bases, and 13 bases lay between the germline ends. Germline assignment: CDR1 MNHEY and CDR2 SVGAGI. DNA of the CDR3: TGTGCCAGCAGTTTTGCCGGGGTCTCCTATGGCTACACCTTC. This encodes CASSFAGVSYGYTF.

The V call is TRBV3-1 (or the pseudogene TRBV3-2), the J call TRBJ1-5; possible D gene TRBD1, 5 bases. The CDR3 runs 14 residues. V lost 1 base to trimming and J lost 4 bases, with 8 bases between them. Looked up from germline, CDR1 is LGHDT and CDR2 is YNNKEL (reference sequence). CDR3 bases: TGTGCCAGCAGCCAAGGTAGGGGTAATCAGCCCCAGCATTTT. Protein: CASSQGRGNQPQHF.

The V and J genes are TRBV5-6 and TRBJ1-1, with D unresolved. In germline, CDR1 is SGHDT, CDR2 YYEEEE. The CDR3 is made up of 16 amino acids. The V and J ends lost 0 bases and 0 bases respectively, with 12 bases between them. CDR3 DNA: TGTGCCAGCAGCTTGGCCACGGGAGAACTGAACACTGAAGCTTTCTTT. It is translated as CASSLATGELNTEAFF.

The rearrangement links TRBV11-3 to TRBJ1-2; D is unresolved. With 4 bases removed from V and 4 bases from J, the gap between germline ends came to 16 bases. The V gene's germline CDR1 is SGHNT and CDR2 YENEEA. There are 15 residues in the CDR3. This CDR3 is CASSSDPQIRYGYTF. For the CDR3, the DNA is TGTGCCAGCAGCTCAGACCCCCAGATTCGCTATGGCTACACCTTC.

The chain has TRBV7-9 and TRBJ1-6; weak D call: TRBD1 (5 bases). Germline values: CDR1 SEHNR, CDR2 FQNEAQ (reference sequence). The CDR3 runs 14 residues. V lost 1 base and J 10 bases, leaving 11 bases between the germline ends. The CDR3 region is CASSLGQGGSPLHF. The CDR3 DNA is TGTGCCAGCAGCTTAGGTCAGGGAGGATCACCCCTCCACTTT.

This chain joins TRBV18 and TRBJ1-5; D possibly corresponds to TRBD1 (5 bases). This CDR3 contains 15 residues. The germline gives CDR1 KGHSH, CDR2 LQKENI. Trimming took off 3 bases at V and 3 bases at J, with 12 bases between the two ends. Here the CDR3 reads CASSPETADNQPQHF. The CDR3 DNA reads as TGTGCCAGCTCACCGGAGACAGCCGACAATCAGCCCCAGCATTTT.

The J gene is TRBJ1-1, the V gene TRBV7-6; 10 bases align to TRBD1. The germline V gene has CDR1 SGHVS and CDR2 FNYEAQ. CDR3 size: 14 residues. Trimming removed 1 base from V and 7 bases from J; junction bases left unmatched: 3. In DNA form, the CDR3 reads TGTGCCAGCAGCTTAGGGGACAGGGGAGGTGAAGCTTTCTTT. It encodes CASSLGDRGGEAFF.

The chain employs TRBV19 and TRBJ2-7, with 10 bases lining up with TRBD1. Germline V gives CDR1 LNHDA, CDR2 SQIVND (reference sequence). V lost 4 bases to trimming and J lost 5 bases; unmatched junction nucleotides: 5. The CDR3 contains 14 residues. CDR3 nucleotides: TGTGCCAGTAGTAGGCGACAGGGGGCGGACGAGCAGTACTTC. The encoded protein is CASSRRQGADEQYF.

The chain is built from TRBV6-1 and TRBJ1-6; the match to TRBD1 covers 7 bases. Unmatched junction bases numbered 6, after V lost 6 bases and J lost 7 bases. The CDR3 is 14 residues long. Germline V gene data show CDR1 as MNHNS and CDR2 as SASEGT. CDR3 sequence (DNA): TGTGCCAGCAGGTACAGGGGTAAGAATTCACCCCTCCACTTT. Its translation: CASRYRGKNSPLHF.

The J gene is TRBJ1-3, the V gene TRBV27; D is unclear. CDR1 is MNHEY, CDR2 SMNVEV, per germline (reference sequence). CDR3 size: 15 residues. The V end was cut by 3 bases, the J end by 0 bases, with 9 bases between. The CDR3 loop reads CASSLAGYSGNTIYF. The CDR3 DNA is TGTGCCAGCAGTTTGGCGGGCTACTCTGGAAACACCATATATTTT.

V is TRBV7-8 and J is TRBJ1-5; D gene unclear. V lost 5 bases and J lost 7, with 9 bases in between. The CDR3 covers 12 residues. CDR1 is SGHVS and CDR2 is FQNEAQ in the germline V gene. Written as DNA, the CDR3 is TGTGCCAGCAGCCCCCTATTACAGCCCCAGCATTTT. Amino acids: CASSPLLQPQHF.

This clone was detected only once. The chain is built from TRBV19 and TRBJ2-2, with 8 bases lining up with TRBD2. J was trimmed by 2 bases and V by 10 bases; bases with no gene match: 15. CDR3 size: 17 residues. Germline lookup yields CDR1 LNHDA and CDR2 SQIVND (reference sequence). This chain's CDR3 is CATSASGRRINTGELFF. As DNA, the CDR3 is TGTGCCACCTCGGCCAGCGGGAGACGAATCAACACCGGGGAGCTGTTTTTT.

This chain links TRBV5-8 with TRBJ1-1; 8 bases fit TRBD1. This CDR3 is built from 15 residues. Germline V gene sequence: CDR1 SGHTS, CDR2 YDEGEE. The V and J ends lost 1 base and 11 bases, in that order; junction bases with no gene match: 13. The CDR3 DNA sequence: TGTGCCAGCAGCTTGAATTCGGGGACAGGTCTAGACGCTTTCTTT. It is translated as CASSLNSGTGLDAFF.

This chain joins TRBV3-1 (or the pseudogene TRBV3-2) and TRBJ2-7, with no clear D. The CDR3 runs to 12 residues. Looked up from germline, CDR1 is LGHDT and CDR2 is YNNKEL (reference sequence). Between the trimmed V and J ends, which lost 3 bases and 2 bases, there was a span of 5 bases. In DNA, the CDR3 is TGTGCCAGCAGCCATAATCCCTACGAGCAGTACTTC. This translates into CASSHNPYEQYF.

The chain joins TRBV6-1 to TRBJ1-2, with D possibly being TRBD1 (5 bases). CDR3 length: 15 residues. With 1 base removed from V and 0 bases from J, the gap between germline ends came to 9 bases. Looked up from germline, CDR1 is MNHNS and CDR2 is SASEGT. The CDR3 reads CASSEVVGANYGYTF. The CDR3 nucleotides are TGTGCCAGCAGTGAAGTTGTAGGGGCTAACTATGGCTACACCTTC.

This clone was seen a single time. This chain joins TRBV7-8 and TRBJ1-2, with D possibly being TRBD1 (5 bases). This CDR3 is 14 amino acids long. The V gene lost 3 bases and the J gene lost 8 bases, with 16 bases spanning the gap. CDR1 is SGHVS, CDR2 FQNEAQ, per germline. CDR3 sequence: CASSFARGTRGYTF. Written as DNA, the CDR3 is TGTGCCAGCAGCTTCGCAAGGGGCACGAGAGGCTACACCTTC.

V is TRBV28 and J is TRBJ2-7; D not certain. CDR1 is MDHEN, CDR2 SYDVKM, per germline. Trimming removed 5 bases from V and 4 bases from J, with 18 bases in between. The CDR3 is 15 residues long. The CDR3 spells CASSPLFGRVYEQYF. The CDR3 DNA reads as TGTGCCAGCAGTCCCCTTTTTGGCCGGGTGTACGAGCAGTACTTC.

The chain employs TRBV6-5 and TRBJ1-1; D is undetermined. V gave up 2 bases and J gave up 6 bases, with 10 bases separating them. The CDR3 is 13 residues long. Germline V gene data show CDR1 as MNHEY and CDR2 as SVGAGI. The CDR3: CASSYDSGAEAFF. As DNA, the CDR3 is TGTGCCAGCAGTTACGATTCCGGGGCTGAAGCTTTCTTT.

The rearrangement joins TRBV6-5 to TRBJ2-5; 10 nucleotides match TRBD2. The CDR3 extends over 13 amino acids. Germline lookup yields CDR1 MNHEY and CDR2 SVGAGI. Trimming took 6 bases from V and 4 from J; bases not matched to a gene: 2. In DNA form, the CDR3 reads TGTGCCAGCAGACTAGCGGGACGAGAGACCCAGTACTTC. Residues: CASRLAGRETQYF.

The chain couples TRBV4-3 to TRBJ2-7; 8 bases align to TRBD2. The CDR3 length is 14 residues. Germline V gene sequence: CDR1 LGHNA, CDR2 YSLEER. V dropped 4 bases and J dropped 9; count of bases not matched to a gene: 11. The CDR3 loop is CASSPQEVAGMQYF. The CDR3 DNA is TGCGCCAGCAGCCCCCAGGAGGTAGCGGGGATGCAGTACTTC.

V is TRBV4-1 and J is TRBJ1-1, with D hard to call. The ends were cut back, 5 bases at V and 6 bases at J, with 13 bases in the middle. Per the germline V gene, CDR1 is MGHRA and CDR2 is YSYEKL. The CDR3 loop spans 13 amino acids. The CDR3 is CASSKPGRAEAFF. CDR3 nucleotide sequence: TGCGCCAGCAGCAAACCGGGGAGAGCTGAAGCTTTCTTT.

This clone appeared a single time. The chain links TRBV3-1 (or the pseudogene TRBV3-2) to TRBJ2-5; D is perhaps TRBD1 (6 bases). The V gene's germline CDR1 is LGHDT and CDR2 YNNKEL (reference sequence). The CDR3 is made up of 12 amino acids. The V end lost 2 bases, the J end lost 5 bases, and 6 bases lay between the germline ends. The CDR3: CASSQRGETQYF. CDR3 coding DNA: TGTGCCAGCAGCCAAAGGGGGGAGACCCAGTACTTC.

In this sample, this clone turned up once. The genes are TRBV7-6 and TRBJ1-6, with D perhaps TRBD1 (5 bases). The CDR3 is 15 amino acids. Germline V CDR1 and CDR2: SGHVS, FNYEAQ. V was clipped by 0 bases and J by 10 bases, with 13 bases between them. CDR3 amino acids: CASSLAGGVGSPLHF. The CDR3 nucleotides read TGTGCCAGCAGCTTAGCGGGAGGGGTGGGATCACCCCTCCACTTT.

This rearrangement joins TRBV28 to TRBJ1-6; 9 bases are a match to TRBD1. The CDR3 spans 15 residues. The V gene end was trimmed by 2 bases and the J gene end by 10 bases; junction bases not matched to a gene: 6. Germline CDR1 and CDR2: MDHEN and SYDVKM. The CDR3 nucleotides are TGTGCCAGCAGTTTACAGACAGGGGGTTGGTCACCCCTCCACTTT. The encoded protein is CASSLQTGGWSPLHF.